What follows are 26 T cell receptor beta chains derived from one specimen sequenced in a study of technical replicates of blood from several donors. Profiled with immunoSEQ multiplex PCR; TCRdb holds only in-frame clones, not every one. The sample lists tens of thousands of clones, about 90% occurring once. Source material: PBMCs. Receptors were obtained from a human donor in good health. Some clones in this sample may be carry-over from other donors' samples.

The chain carries TRBV2 and TRBJ1-1, with unresolved D. Germline CDR1 SNHLY, CDR2 FYNNEI. The CDR3 is made up of 12 amino acids. V lost 3 bases and J 8 bases, leaving 10 bases between the germline ends. CDR3 nucleotide sequence: TGTGCCAGCAGTGATCCGGGAACAGAAGCTTTCTTT. As protein: CASSDPGTEAFF.

The chain links TRBV4-2 to TRBJ2-1; 9 bases line up with TRBD2. This CDR3 has 18 residues. Germline CDR1 LGHNA, CDR2 YNFKEQ. V gave up 4 bases and J gave up 5 bases; unmatched junction bases: 15. DNA of the CDR3: TGTGCCAGCAGCCCGGCCCTCCAATCTAGCGGGGACCACAATGAGCAGTTCTTC. Its translation: CASSPALQSSGDHNEQFF.

The V and J genes are TRBV4-3 and TRBJ2-7; a possible D gene is TRBD1 (6 bases). The CDR3 runs 15 residues. Trimming shortened V by 1 base and J by 3 bases, and 13 bases separated the two germline ends. Germline CDR1 and CDR2: LGHNA and YSLEER. The CDR3 nucleotides read TGCGCCAGCAGCCAAGGCCAGGGGCCCCTCTACGAGCAGTACTTC. The encoded protein is CASSQGQGPLYEQYF.

The chain carries TRBV5-1 and TRBJ1-1; maybe TRBD1 (6 bases). The CDR3 runs 15 residues. Trimming pared 0 bases from V and 6 bases from J, leaving 15 bases between. Germline V gene sequence: CDR1 SGHRS, CDR2 YFSETQ. The CDR3 loop is CASSLGPTGIAEAFF. The DNA of the CDR3 is TGCGCCAGCAGCTTGGGTCCCACAGGGATCGCTGAAGCTTTCTTT.

This chain joins TRBV10-3 and TRBJ2-2, with 10 positions matching TRBD2. J lost 0 bases, V lost 8 bases, and 6 bases had no gene match. CDR3 length equals 16 residues. From germline, CDR1 is ENHRY and CDR2 SYGVKD. DNA of the CDR3: TGTGCCATCGGGACCCTAGCGGGGGCGAACACCGGGGAGCTGTTTTTT. Translation: CAIGTLAGANTGELFF.

Only one count was recorded for this clone. The rearrangement joins TRBV7-9 to TRBJ2-3, with 14 positions matching TRBD2. After removal of 2 bases from V and 0 bases from J, the junction contained 4 bases not matched to a gene. The CDR3 loop spans 18 amino acids. CDR1 SEHNR and CDR2 FQNEAQ come from the germline V gene (reference sequence). The CDR3 is CASSLRGLAGVSTDTQYF. The CDR3 nucleotides are TGTGCCAGCAGCTTACGGGGACTAGCGGGGGTTAGCACAGATACGCAGTATTTT. Full variable domain (remainder filled in from reference TRBV7-9 and TRBJ2-3): DTGVSQNPRHKITKRGQNVTFRCDPISEHNRLYWYRQTLGQGPEFLTYFQNEAQLEKSRLLSDRFSAERPKGSFSTLEIQRTEQGDSAMYLCASSLRGLAGVSTDTQYFGPGTRLTVL.

The genes are TRBV7-9 and TRBJ2-1, with 9 bases lining up with TRBD1. V shed 7 bases, J shed 12 bases, and the junction held 7 bases outside the gene matches. CDR1 is SEHNR and CDR2 is FQNEAQ in the germline V gene (reference sequence). This CDR3 region has 12 residues. The CDR3 DNA reads TGTGCCAGCACCTTGACAGGGGGTGTGCAGTTCTTC. This sequence encodes CASTLTGGVQFF.

CDR3 nucleotide sequence: TGTGCCAGTAAGACAGGGGTGGAGCAGTACTTC. Translation gives CASKTGVEQYF. This chain links TRBV19 with TRBJ2-7; 8 bases are a match to TRBD1. Germline V gene data show CDR1 as LNHDA and CDR2 as SQIVND (reference sequence). CDR3 size: 11 residues. With V trimmed by 7 bases and J by 7 bases, 3 bases remained unmatched.

The chain is built from TRBV6-5 and TRBJ2-7; a possible D gene is TRBD2 (5 bases). V lost 0 bases and J 4 bases, leaving 13 bases between the germline ends. The CDR3 spans 15 residues. Germline V gene sequence: CDR1 MNHEY, CDR2 SVGAGI. This CDR3 is CASSYSGGAGYEQYF. The CDR3 nucleotides read TGTGCCAGCAGTTACTCGGGCGGTGCGGGTTACGAGCAGTACTTC.

The chain has TRBV6-5 and TRBJ2-7; unclear D gene. V was trimmed by 2 bases and J by 1 base, leaving 9 bases between them. Germline V gene sequence: CDR1 MNHEY, CDR2 SVGAGI. The CDR3 is made up of 14 amino acids. The CDR3 loop is CASSYRQDSYEQYF. CDR3 in DNA: TGTGCCAGCAGTTACCGTCAGGATTCCTACGAGCAGTACTTC.

The V gene is TRBV11-1, the J gene TRBJ2-7; 11 bases are shared with TRBD2. Per the germline V gene, CDR1 is SGHAT and CDR2 is FQDESV (reference sequence). This CDR3 spans 14 amino acids. The V gene end was trimmed by 3 bases and the J gene end by 3 bases; junction bases not matched to a gene: 1. Here the CDR3 DNA reads TGTGCCAGCAGCTTTGGGACTAGCGGCTACGAGCAGTACTTC. Translating it yields CASSFGTSGYEQYF.

The rearrangement uses TRBV2 and TRBJ2-1; 12 nucleotides agree with TRBD2. V lost 6 bases, J lost 2 bases, and 5 bases stayed unmatched. Looked up from germline, CDR1 is SNHLY and CDR2 is FYNNEI. This CDR3 has 16 amino acids. Here the CDR3 reads CASSRTSGTAYNEQFF. As DNA, the CDR3 is TGTGCCAGCAGCCGGACTAGCGGGACTGCCTACAATGAGCAGTTCTTC.

This chain joins TRBV11-2 and TRBJ2-3, with TRBD2 matching over 7 bases. V lost 3 bases to trimming and J lost 2 bases; unmatched junction nucleotides: 5. Per the germline V gene, CDR1 is SGHAT and CDR2 is FQNNGV. This CDR3 region has 15 residues. The CDR3 protein is CASSFRAGSTDTQYF. CDR3 nucleotide sequence: TGTGCCAGCAGCTTTAGAGCGGGATCCACAGATACGCAGTATTTT.

The chain's CDR3 is CASSPSGQINNSPLHF. CDR3 coding DNA: TGTGCCAGCTCACCATCGGGACAGATAAATAATTCACCCCTCCACTTT. V is TRBV18 and J is TRBJ1-6, with 7 nucleotides matching TRBD1. The J segment lost 5 bases and the V segment lost 2 bases, leaving 6 bases of the junction unmatched. CDR3 size: 16 residues. Germline lookup yields CDR1 KGHSH and CDR2 LQKENI.

V is TRBV13 and J is TRBJ1-2; perhaps TRBD1 as D (6 bases). V lost 8 bases and J 5 bases, leaving 18 bases between the germline ends. CDR3 length: 14 residues. The germline CDR1 and CDR2 sequences are PRHDT and FYEKMQ (reference sequence). The CDR3 nucleotides are TGTGCCAGCTCGCCGGGATGGGGGCCTTATGGCTACACCTTC. It specifies CASSPGWGPYGYTF. Complete variable domain (other parts from reference TRBV13 and TRBJ1-2): AAGVIQSPRHLIKEKRETATLKCYPIPRHDTVYWYQQGPGQDPQFLISFYEKMQSDKGSIPDRFSAQQFSDYHSELNMSSLELGDSALYFCASSPGWGPYGYTFGSGTRLTVV.

CDR3 region: CASSRHYSSGATYEQYF. The CDR3 DNA is TGTGCCAGTAGTAGACATTACAGTAGCGGGGCAACCTACGAGCAGTACTTC. J is TRBJ2-7 and V is TRBV19, with TRBD2 identical over 8 bases. The germline V gene has CDR1 LNHDA and CDR2 SQIVND (reference sequence). V gave up 4 bases and J gave up 2 bases; unmatched junction bases: 13. The CDR3 is 17 amino acids.

This chain connects TRBV14 to TRBJ1-2, with D perhaps matching TRBD1 (6 bases). The length of the CDR3 is 15 residues. Germline loops: CDR1 SGHDN, CDR2 FVKESK. Trimming removed 4 bases at V and 3 bases at J, with 15 bases between. DNA for the CDR3: TGTGCCAGCAGCCCACCGGGACATACGTACTATGGCTACACCTTC. Translation gives CASSPPGHTYYGYTF. Full variable domain (outside the CDR3, taken from reference TRBV14 and TRBJ1-2): EAGVTQFPSHSVIEKGQTVTLRCDPISGHDNLYWYRRVMGKEIKFLLHFVKESKQDESGMPNNRFLAERTGGTYSTLKVQPAELEDSGVYFCASSPPGHTYYGYTFGSGTRLTVV.

This rearrangement joins TRBV7-9 to TRBJ1-1; a weak D match, TRBD1 (5 bases). The CDR3 totals 15 residues. Germline CDR1 is SEHNR and CDR2 is FQNEAQ (reference sequence). The V end was cut by 1 base, the J end by 7 bases, with 16 bases between. The CDR3 nucleotides read TGTGCCAGCAGCTTAGTAGTATCAGGGCAGGATGAAGCTTTCTTT. Its translation: CASSLVVSGQDEAFF.

The chain joins TRBV9 to TRBJ2-7; TRBD1 aligns across 8 bases. V was clipped by 4 bases and J by 0 bases; unmatched bases: 6. This CDR3 is built from 15 residues. Germline values: CDR1 SGDLS, CDR2 YYNGEE. CDR3: CASSPRDRSSYEQYF. The CDR3 bases are TGTGCCAGCAGCCCCCGGGACAGGAGCTCCTACGAGCAGTACTTC.

V gene TRBV4-3 combines with J gene TRBJ2-3; TRBD2 is a possible D gene (6 bases). V lost 1 base, J lost 0 bases, and 11 bases lay in between. This CDR3 has 16 residues. The germline V gene encodes CDR1 LGHNA and CDR2 YSLEER. The CDR3 DNA reads TGCGCCAGCAGCCAAGTTGCGGGGCTAAGCACAGATACGCAGTATTTT. Its protein product is CASSQVAGLSTDTQYF.

This clone was seen a single time. The rearrangement uses TRBV11-2 and TRBJ1-1; D is perhaps TRBD1 (5 bases). The CDR3 runs to 15 residues. Germline CDR1 is SGHAT and CDR2 is FQNNGV. V lost 5 bases to trimming and J lost 8 bases, with 21 bases between them. The CDR3 nucleotides are TGTGCCAGCAGCGACTCTAGTGGGGCATCTACAGAAGCTTTCTTT. It codes for CASSDSSGASTEAFF.

The DNA for the CDR3 is TGTGCCAGCAGTTCCACCTACGAGCAGTACTTC. Translating it yields CASSSTYEQYF. The rearrangement links TRBV6-5 to TRBJ2-7; D is ambiguous. The CDR3 runs 11 residues. Germline V lookup: CDR1 MNHEY, CDR2 SVGAGI. V lost 4 bases and J lost 2, with 3 bases in between.

This chain links TRBV7-3 with TRBJ2-2, with TRBD2 matching 7 bases. The V and J ends lost 2 bases and 5 bases, in that order; junction bases with no gene match: 14. CDR1 and CDR2 (germline): SGHTA, FQGTGA. There are 18 residues in the CDR3. CDR3 coding DNA: TGTGCCAGCAGCTTATATGCTTCCGGGGAGGGCTGGACCGGGGAGCTGTTTTTT. Protein sequence: CASSLYASGEGWTGELFF.

This chain links TRBV6-1 with TRBJ1-1; no clear D. The germline CDR1 and CDR2 sequences are MNHNS and SASEGT. The CDR3 sequence is 13 residues long. V gave up 7 bases and J gave up 2 bases, with 11 bases separating them. The CDR3 reads CASTPVFNTEAFF. In DNA form, the CDR3 reads TGTGCCAGCACCCCCGTGTTTAACACTGAAGCTTTCTTT.

The chain recombines TRBV5-1 with TRBJ2-7; D is unclear. Germline CDR1 is SGHRS and CDR2 is YFSETQ. This CDR3 is built from 13 residues. Trimming removed 0 bases from V and 7 bases from J, with 11 bases in between. The CDR3 DNA reads TGCGCCAGCAGCTTGGGTCAGTTGAGGGAGCAGTACTTC. Amino acids: CASSLGQLREQYF.

V is TRBV15 and J is TRBJ1-3; D remains unclear. The germline V and J ends were trimmed by 0 bases and 0 bases, with 12 bases remaining between them. Germline CDR1 LNHNV, CDR2 YYDKDF (reference sequence). The length of the CDR3 is 17 residues. This chain's CDR3 is CATSRESRFLSGNTIYF. Here the CDR3 DNA reads TGTGCCACCAGCAGAGAGTCTCGGTTCCTCTCTGGAAACACCATATATTTT.